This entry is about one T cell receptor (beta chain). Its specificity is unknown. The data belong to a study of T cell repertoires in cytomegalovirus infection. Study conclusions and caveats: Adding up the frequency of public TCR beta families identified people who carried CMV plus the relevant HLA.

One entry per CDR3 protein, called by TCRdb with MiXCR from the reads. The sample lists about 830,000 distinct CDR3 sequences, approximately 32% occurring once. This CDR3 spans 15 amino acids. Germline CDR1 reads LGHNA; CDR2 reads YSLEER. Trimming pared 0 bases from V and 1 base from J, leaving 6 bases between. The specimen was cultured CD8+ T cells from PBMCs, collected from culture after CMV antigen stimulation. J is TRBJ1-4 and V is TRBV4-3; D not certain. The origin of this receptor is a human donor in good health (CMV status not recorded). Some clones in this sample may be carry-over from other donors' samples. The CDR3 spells CASSQDWGTNEKLFF. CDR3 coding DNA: TGCGCCAGCAGCCAAGATTGGGGAACTAATGAAAAACTGTTTTTT.